The source of this T cell receptor (beta chain) is a study of cytomegalovirus exposure and HLA in healthy donors. PCR involved 60 Vbeta and 13 Jbeta primers. Method: immunoSEQ multiplex PCR; TCRdb's copy keeps in-frame clones and lacks some. The sample consists of under 200,000 clones, 79% of them appearing once. General study points: A later analysis found most CMV-associated TCR beta chains apparently HLA-restricted. It was confirmed in vitro that a few of the CMV-associated chains were specific for CMV antigens. Later findings reportedly placed an Asian-associated ancestry cluster below the roughly 690-donor mean for N-insertions.

CDR3 size: 11 residues. The V gene's germline CDR1 is LNHDA and CDR2 SQIVND (reference sequence). V was cut by 7 bases and J by 7 bases, with 8 bases left in between. A remark on this clone: Its antigen is undetermined.

The V gene is TRBV19, the J gene TRBJ1-3; no reliable D call. Specimen: PBMCs. The sequence derives from a woman aged 40 to 50 in good health and CMV-seronegative. CDR3 loop: CASNPGNTIYF. CDR3 coding DNA: TGTGCCAGTAATCCCGGGAACACCATATATTTT.